The sequence of this T cell receptor (beta chain) was determined in a study of OX40 agonist ivuxolimab in advanced cancers. Overall study findings and caveats: The study found that CD8+ T cells averaged more expanded clones than CD4+. Circulating CD4+ and CD8+ T cells showed clonal expansion by week 6 at 0.1 to 3.0 mg/kg.

As concerns this clone: Its specificity is unknown.

The CDR3 spans 17 residues. Germline loops: CDR1 MGHRA, CDR2 YSYEKL. The V gene end was trimmed by 1 base and the J gene end by 4 bases; junction bases not matched to a gene: 6. The data were produced by immunoSEQ multiplex PCR, yet TCRdb's version contains in-frame clones alone and is incomplete. The sample lists over 100,000 clones, approximately 94% seen once, with 1% in the top ten. Patients had blood sampled at baseline and again on cycle 4 day 1 and cycle 7 day 1. V gene TRBV4-1 combines with J gene TRBJ2-1, with 11 bases that match TRBD2. Specimen: CD4+ or CD8+ T cells sorted from blood, collected in a trial of the OX40 agonist ivuxolimab. This sequence originates from an adult with an advanced solid tumor such as melanoma, head and neck, liver or kidney cancer. The CDR3 bases are TGCGCCAGCAGCCAAGCCCCGGGACTAGCGGATTACAATGAGCAGTTCTTC. Translated, it gives CASSQAPGLADYNEQFF.